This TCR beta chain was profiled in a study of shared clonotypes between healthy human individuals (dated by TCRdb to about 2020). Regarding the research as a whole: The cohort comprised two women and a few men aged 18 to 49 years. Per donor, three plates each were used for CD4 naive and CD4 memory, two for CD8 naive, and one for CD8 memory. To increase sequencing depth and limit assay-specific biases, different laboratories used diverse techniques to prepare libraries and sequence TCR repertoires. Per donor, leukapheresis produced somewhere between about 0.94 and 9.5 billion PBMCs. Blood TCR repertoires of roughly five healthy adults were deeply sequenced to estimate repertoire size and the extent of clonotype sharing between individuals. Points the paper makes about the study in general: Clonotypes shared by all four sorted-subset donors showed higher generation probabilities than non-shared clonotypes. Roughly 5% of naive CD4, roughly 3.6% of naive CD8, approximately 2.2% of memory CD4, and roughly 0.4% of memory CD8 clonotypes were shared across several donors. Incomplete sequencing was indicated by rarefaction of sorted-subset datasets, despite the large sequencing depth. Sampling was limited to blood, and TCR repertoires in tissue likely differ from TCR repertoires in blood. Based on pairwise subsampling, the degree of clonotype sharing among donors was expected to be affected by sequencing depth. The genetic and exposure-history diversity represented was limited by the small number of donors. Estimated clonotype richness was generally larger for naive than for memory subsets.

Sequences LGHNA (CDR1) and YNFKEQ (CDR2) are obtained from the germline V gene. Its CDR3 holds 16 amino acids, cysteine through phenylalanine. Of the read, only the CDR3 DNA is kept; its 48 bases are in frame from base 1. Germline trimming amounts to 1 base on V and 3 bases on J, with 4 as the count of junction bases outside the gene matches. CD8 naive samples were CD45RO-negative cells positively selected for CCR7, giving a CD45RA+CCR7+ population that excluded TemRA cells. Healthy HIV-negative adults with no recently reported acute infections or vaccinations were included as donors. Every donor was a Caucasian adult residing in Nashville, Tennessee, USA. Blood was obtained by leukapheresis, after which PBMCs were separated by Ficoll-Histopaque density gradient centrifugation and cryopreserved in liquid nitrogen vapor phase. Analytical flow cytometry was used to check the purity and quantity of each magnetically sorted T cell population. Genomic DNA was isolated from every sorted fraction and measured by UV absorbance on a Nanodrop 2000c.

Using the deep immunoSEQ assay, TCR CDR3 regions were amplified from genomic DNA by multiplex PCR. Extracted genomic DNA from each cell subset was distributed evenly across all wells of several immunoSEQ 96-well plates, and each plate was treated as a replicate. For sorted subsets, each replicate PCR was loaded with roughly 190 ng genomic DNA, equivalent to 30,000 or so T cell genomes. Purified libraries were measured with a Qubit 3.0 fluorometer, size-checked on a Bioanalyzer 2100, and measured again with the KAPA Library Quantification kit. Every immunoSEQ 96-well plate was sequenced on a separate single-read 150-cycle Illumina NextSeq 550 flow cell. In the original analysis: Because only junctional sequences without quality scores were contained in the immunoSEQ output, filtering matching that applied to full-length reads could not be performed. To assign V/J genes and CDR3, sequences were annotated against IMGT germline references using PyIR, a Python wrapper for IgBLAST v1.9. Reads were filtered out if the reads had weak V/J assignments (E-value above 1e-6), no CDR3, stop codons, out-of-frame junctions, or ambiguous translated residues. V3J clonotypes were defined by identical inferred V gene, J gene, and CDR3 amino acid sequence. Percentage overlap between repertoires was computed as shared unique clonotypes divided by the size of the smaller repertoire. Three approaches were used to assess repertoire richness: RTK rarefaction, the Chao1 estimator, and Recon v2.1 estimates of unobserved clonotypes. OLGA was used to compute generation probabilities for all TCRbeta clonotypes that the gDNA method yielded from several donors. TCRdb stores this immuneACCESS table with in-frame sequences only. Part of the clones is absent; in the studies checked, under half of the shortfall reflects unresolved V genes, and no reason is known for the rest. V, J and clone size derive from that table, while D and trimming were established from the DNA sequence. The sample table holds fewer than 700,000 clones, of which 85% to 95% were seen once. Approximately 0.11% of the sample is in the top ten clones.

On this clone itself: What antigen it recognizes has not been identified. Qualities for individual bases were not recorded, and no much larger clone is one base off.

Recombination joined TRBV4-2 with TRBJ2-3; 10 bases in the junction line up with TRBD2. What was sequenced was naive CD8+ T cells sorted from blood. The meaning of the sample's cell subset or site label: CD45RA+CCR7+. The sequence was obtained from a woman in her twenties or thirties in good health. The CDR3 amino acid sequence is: CASSQALAGVTDTQYF. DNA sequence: TGTGCCAGCAGCCAAGCGCTAGCGGGAGTGACAGATACGCAGTATTTT.